The 23 T cell receptor beta chains given below trace back to one sample, sequenced in a study of T cell responses to AZD1222 COVID-19 vaccine. Only in-frame clones appear in the TCRdb table, and some are missing; sequencing was by immunoSEQ multiplex PCR. The table has tens of thousands of clones, approximately 90% seen once; the top ten hold roughly 4.9%. The sample in question was peripheral blood, obtained 28 days after the second dose of the MenACWY control vaccine. These receptors originate from an adult who received the MenACWY meningococcal vaccine as a control.

The chain joins TRBV5-1 to TRBJ1-5, with D maybe TRBD1 (6 bases). V dropped 0 bases and J dropped 3 bases, with 10 bases sitting between them. Germline V gives CDR1 SGHRS, CDR2 YFSETQ. CDR3 length: 15 residues. The CDR3 region has the DNA TGCGCCAGCAGCTTGGGAGGGGGGCTCAATCAGCCCCAGCATTTT. The encoded protein is CASSLGGGLNQPQHF.

Here the CDR3 reads CASRGPTNEKLFF. CDR3 DNA: TGTGCCAGCCGGGGGCCAACTAATGAAAAACTGTTTTTT. The chain has TRBV25-1 and TRBJ1-4, with D perhaps TRBD1 (6 bases). Germline V gene sequence: CDR1 MGHDK, CDR2 SYGVNS. This CDR3 has 13 amino acids. Trimming removed 8 bases from V and 0 bases from J, with 7 bases in between.

This clone was recorded only once. This chain joins TRBV4-1 and TRBJ2-5; TRBD1 matches at 10 bases. There are 15 residues in the CDR3. Trimming removed 2 bases from V and 5 bases from J; junction bases left unmatched: 5. Germline lookup yields CDR1 MGHRA and CDR2 YSYEKL. The CDR3 region has the DNA TGCGCCAGCAGCCAACCTGGACAGGGGGTTGAGACCCAGTACTTC. Protein sequence: CASSQPGQGVETQYF.

The chain employs TRBV12-5 and TRBJ1-1; tentative D call: TRBD1 (5 bases). The CDR3 runs 16 residues. Germline V gene sequence: CDR1 LGHNT, CDR2 FRNRAP. Trimming took 9 bases from V and 1 from J, leaving 21 bases between them. CDR3 sequence: CASGVRQGAQNTEAFF. In DNA, the CDR3 is TGTGCTAGCGGAGTCCGGCAGGGAGCTCAGAACACTGAAGCTTTCTTT.

The gene calls are TRBV7-2 and TRBJ1-1, with TRBD1 as a possible D gene (5 bases). V lost 2 bases and J lost 3, with 13 bases in between. The germline gives CDR1 SGHTA, CDR2 FQGNSA. The CDR3 loop spans 15 amino acids. This chain's CDR3 is CASSLMAMGDTEAFF. CDR3 DNA: TGTGCCAGCAGCTTAATGGCAATGGGGGACACTGAAGCTTTCTTT. The full variable domain, completed using reference TRBV7-2 and TRBJ1-1, is GAGVSQSPSNKVTEKGKDVELRCDPISGHTALYWYRQSLGQGLEFLIYFQGNSAPDKSGLPSDRFSAERTGGSVSTLTIQRTQQEDSAVYLCASSLMAMGDTEAFFGQGTRLTVV.

The chain uses TRBV27 and TRBJ1-1; D gene unclear. Germline V CDR1 and CDR2: MNHEY, SMNVEV (reference sequence). This CDR3 region has 13 residues. V gave up 2 bases and J gave up 4 bases, with 8 bases separating them. CDR3 region: CASSLEVGTEAFF. Here the CDR3 DNA reads TGTGCCAGCAGTTTAGAGGTCGGCACTGAAGCTTTCTTT.

The sample holds one count of this clone. The V gene is TRBV12-3 or TRBV12-4, the J gene TRBJ2-7; D perhaps matches TRBD1 (6 bases). The CDR3 is 13 residues long. V gave up 3 bases and J gave up 4 bases, with 10 bases separating them. The CDR3 region has the DNA TGTGCCAGCAGTTTTGGCCAGGGGTACGAGCAGTACTTC. This codes for CASSFGQGYEQYF.

This chain uses TRBV11-2 with TRBJ2-5; 11 positions match TRBD2. The CDR3 loop spans 17 amino acids. Germline CDR1 SGHAT, CDR2 FQNNGV. Trimming took 4 bases from V and 5 from J; bases not matched to a gene: 12. In nucleotides, the CDR3 is TGTGCCAGCAGCTCCACGATGTTAGCGGGGGGGCTGGAGACCCAGTACTTC. The encoded protein is CASSSTMLAGGLETQYF.

This chain joins TRBV10-3 and TRBJ2-1, with a weak D call TRBD2 (7 bases). Trimming left V 6 bases short and J 4 bases short, with 19 bases between. The CDR3 covers 16 residues. CDR1 is ENHRY, CDR2 SYGVKD, per germline. In DNA form, the CDR3 reads TGTGCCATCAGCGAGGCTGGGGGGGCCGGTTACAATGAGCAGTTCTTC. Translation: CAISEAGGAGYNEQFF.

The V gene is TRBV29-1, the J gene TRBJ1-2, with 7 bases matching TRBD1. V was pared by 4 bases and J by 8 bases, with 10 bases of the junction left unmatched. Germline lookup yields CDR1 SQVTM and CDR2 ANQGSEA. The CDR3 is made up of 13 amino acids. Here the CDR3 reads CSVAPLTGSGYTF. Here the CDR3 DNA reads TGCAGCGTTGCCCCCTTGACAGGGAGCGGCTACACCTTC. Full variable domain (outside the CDR3, taken from reference TRBV29-1 and TRBJ1-2): SAVISQKPSRDICQRGTSLTIQCQVDSQVTMMFWYRQQPGQSLTLIATANQGSEATYESGFVIDKFPISRPNLTFSTLTVSNMSPEDSSIYLCSVAPLTGSGYTFGSGTRLTVV.

The rearrangement links TRBV7-6 to TRBJ2-3, with D possibly being TRBD1 (6 bases). V was trimmed by 1 base and J by 5 bases, leaving 13 bases between them. This CDR3 spans 15 amino acids. CDR1 and CDR2 (germline): SGHVS, FNYEAQ. CDR3 sequence (DNA): TGTGCCAGCAGCTTAGGGACAGTCCCAGGAGATACGCAGTATTTT. Protein product: CASSLGTVPGDTQYF. The full variable domain, with the rest looked up from reference TRBV7-6 and TRBJ2-3, is GAGVSQSPRYKVTKRGQDVALRCDPISGHVSLYWYRQALGQGPEFLTYFNYEAQQDKSGLPNDRFSAERPEGSISTLTIQRTEQRDSAMYRCASSLGTVPGDTQYFGPGTRLTVL.

This chain connects TRBV19 to TRBJ1-1, with 8 bases identical to TRBD1. The germline V gene encodes CDR1 LNHDA and CDR2 SQIVND (reference sequence). After removal of 7 bases from V and 1 base from J, the junction contained 8 bases not matched to a gene. This CDR3 is 15 amino acids long. CDR3 sequence: CASTWSGQGNTEAFF. CDR3 in DNA: TGTGCCAGTACCTGGTCTGGACAGGGGAACACTGAAGCTTTCTTT. The full variable domain, its missing parts supplied by reference TRBV19 and TRBJ1-1, is DGGITQSPKYLFRKEGQNVTLSCEQNLNHDAMYWYRQDPGQGLRLIYYSQIVNDFQKGDIAEGYSVSREKKESFPLTVTSAQKNPTAFYLCASTWSGQGNTEAFFGQGTRLTVV.

The V call is TRBV19, the J call TRBJ1-2; D perhaps matches TRBD1 (5 bases). V was shortened by 5 bases and J by 0 bases, with 19 bases between the two germline ends. This CDR3 region has 17 residues. Germline-derived CDR1 and CDR2 are LNHDA and SQIVND (reference sequence). The DNA of the CDR3 is TGTGCCAGTAGTCCAGGAGCCGGGACCGCAACTAACTATGGCTACACCTTC. This codes for CASSPGAGTATNYGYTF.

This chain joins TRBV9 and TRBJ1-2, with 7 bases matching TRBD1. CDR3 size: 14 residues. The germline gives CDR1 SGDLS, CDR2 YYNGEE. V dropped 2 bases and J dropped 0; count of bases not matched to a gene: 1. The CDR3 is CASSVGQSNYGYTF. The CDR3 DNA reads as TGTGCCAGCAGCGTGGGACAGTCTAACTATGGCTACACCTTC.

V and J are TRBV7-2 and TRBJ2-7; TRBD2 agrees at 12 bases. Per germline, CDR1 SGHTA and CDR2 FQGNSA. The V segment lost 5 bases and the J segment 0 bases; nucleotides outside the gene matches: 14. This CDR3 has 19 residues. CDR3 bases: TGTGCCAGCAGCCGTGACGGGACTAGCGGGTACCTGACCTCCTACGAGCAGTACTTC. Its protein product is CASSRDGTSGYLTSYEQYF.

This chain joins TRBV7-2 and TRBJ1-6; no firm D call. CDR1 and CDR2 from the germline V gene are SGHTA and FQGNSA. This CDR3 comprises 14 residues. The V and J ends lost 0 bases and 11 bases respectively, with 11 bases between them. The CDR3 nucleotides read TGTGCCAGCAGCTTAGCGCTTAAGGGCACACCCCTCCACTTT. Residues: CASSLALKGTPLHF. The full variable domain, rest sourced from reference TRBV7-2 and TRBJ1-6, is GAGVSQSPSNKVTEKGKDVELRCDPISGHTALYWYRQSLGQGLEFLIYFQGNSAPDKSGLPSDRFSAERTGGSVSTLTIQRTQQEDSAVYLCASSLALKGTPLHFGNGTRLTVT.

This rearrangement joins TRBV3-1 (or the pseudogene TRBV3-2) to TRBJ2-5; TRBD2 might be the D (6 bases). Trimming left V 5 bases short and J 2 bases short, with 12 bases between. This CDR3 is 14 amino acids long. Germline CDR1 reads LGHDT; CDR2 reads YNNKEL (reference sequence). DNA of the CDR3: TGTGCCAGCAGCAAACGGGACTTACAAGAGACCCAGTACTTC. Translating it yields CASSKRDLQETQYF.

V and J are TRBV7-2 and TRBJ2-3; D might be TRBD2 (6 bases). Trimming removed 11 bases at V and 0 bases at J, with 9 bases between. This CDR3 region has 12 residues. CDR1 is SGHTA, CDR2 FQGNSA, per germline. The CDR3 region has the DNA TGTGCCGAAGGGACTAGCACAGATACGCAGTATTTT. Its translation: CAEGTSTDTQYF. Full variable domain (rest looked up from reference TRBV7-2 and TRBJ2-3): GAGVSQSPSNKVTEKGKDVELRCDPISGHTALYWYRQSLGQGLEFLIYFQGNSAPDKSGLPSDRFSAERTGGSVSTLTIQRTQQEDSAVYLCAEGTSTDTQYFGPGTRLTVL.

The rearrangement uses TRBV5-1 and TRBJ2-5, with 8 nucleotides matching TRBD2. V shed 7 bases, J shed 0 bases, and the junction held 8 bases outside the gene matches. Germline-derived CDR1 and CDR2 are SGHRS and YFSETQ. The CDR3 is made up of 15 amino acids. The CDR3 nucleotides are TGCGCCAGCTCCGAGAGCGGGAGCCACCAAGAGACCCAGTACTTC. Its protein is CASSESGSHQETQYF.

This clone was counted a single time. The V gene is TRBV6-2 or TRBV6-3, the J gene TRBJ1-2; maybe TRBD1 (5 bases). Trimming stripped 2 bases from V and 4 bases from J, with 14 bases between. CDR1 MNHEY and CDR2 SVGEGT come from the germline V gene. The CDR3 is made up of 15 amino acids. Here the CDR3 reads CASSYLPDTSYGYTF. CDR3 in DNA: TGTGCCAGCAGTTACCTCCCGGACACGTCCTATGGCTACACCTTC.

This clone occurred once. The chain links TRBV10-3 to TRBJ2-7, with D hard to call. This CDR3 has 15 amino acids. Germline CDR1 reads ENHRY; CDR2 reads SYGVKD. Deletions cut 6 bases from V and 5 bases from J, with 20 bases between. DNA of the CDR3: TGTGCCATCAGGGATGGTTTGGTCCCCTCGGACGAGCAGTACTTC. It codes for CAIRDGLVPSDEQYF.

The V call is TRBV5-4, the J call TRBJ2-3; 10 nucleotides agree with TRBD2. CDR3 length: 15 amino acids. Germline V gives CDR1 SGHNT, CDR2 YYREEE (reference sequence). Trimming at V came to 2 bases and at J to 4 bases, leaving 4 bases not matched to a gene. This CDR3 is CASSFVAGGPDTQYF. The DNA for the CDR3 is TGTGCCAGCAGCTTTGTAGCGGGGGGTCCAGATACGCAGTATTTT.

The genes are TRBV4-2 and TRBJ2-4, with 15 bases fitting TRBD2. CDR1 is LGHNA and CDR2 is YNFKEQ in the germline V gene. Trimming cost V 0 bases and J 9 bases; bases outside gene matches: 9. CDR3 length equals 18 residues. CDR3 bases: TGTGCCAGCAGCCAAGAGGGACTAGCGGGGGGCCGAAGGATCATTCAGTACTTC. Translating it yields CASSQEGLAGGRRIIQYF.